These T cell receptor beta chains were read from a single sample in a study of vaccination effects on CD4 cells after COVID-19. Measured with immunoSEQ multiplex PCR; TCRdb has only the in-frame clones, and not every one. The profile shows approximately 74,000 clones, roughly 80% of them singletons. Antigens for these TCRs are unknown. The sequencing here drew on CD4+ T cells from PBMCs cultured with HCoV-OC43 spike peptides, taken after COVID-19 vaccination. These receptors were obtained from a human donor who received a COVID-19 vaccine. CDR3s include the opening cysteine and the closing phenylalanine or tryptophan. The order of the fields is V gene, J gene, clone size, D gene, CDR3 protein, CDR3 DNA. D genes are given only for firm matches. Size tells how often a clone was seen (once, few, many) or the class of an expanded clone, and some rows leave it out.

>TRBV19|TRBJ1-6|few|-
CASSPVSGARYSPLHF
TGTGCCAGTAGTCCCGTTTCAGGGGCAAGATATTCACCCCTCCACTTT
>TRBV18|TRBJ1-5|-|TRBD1
CASSTTGNGNQPQHF
TGTGCCAGCTCAACGACAGGGAATGGCAATCAGCCCCAGCATTTT
>TRBV5-8|TRBJ2-2|-|TRBD2
CASSPGGWYTGELFF
TGTGCCAGCAGCCCGGGAGGGTGGTACACCGGGGAGCTGTTTTTT
>TRBV5-5|TRBJ1-2|-|TRBD1
CASSLLGQGLYGYTF
TGTGCCAGCAGCTTGTTGGGACAGGGGCTCTATGGCTACACCTTC
>TRBV24-1|TRBJ1-6|-|-
CATSDHSNSPLHF
TGTGCCACCAGTGATCACAGCAATTCACCCCTCCACTTT
>TRBV28|TRBJ1-2|-|-
CASSLLGFGYTF
TGTGCCAGCAGTTTATTGGGGTTTGGCTACACCTTC
>TRBV10-2|TRBJ1-2|-|-
CASSESKGSNYGYTF
TGCGCCAGCAGTGAGTCGAAGGGAAGCAACTATGGCTACACCTTC
>TRBV19|TRBJ2-1|-|-
CASSGWGGSYEQFF
TGTGCCAGTAGTGGATGGGGGGGCTCTTATGAGCAGTTCTTC
>TRBV6-5|TRBJ2-4|-|-
CASSLGVAKNIQYF
TGTGCCAGCAGTTTAGGGGTTGCCAAAAACATTCAGTACTTC
>TRBV18|TRBJ1-2|-|-
CASSPVEGIYGYTF
TGTGCCAGCTCACCGGTCGAGGGCATCTATGGCTACACCTTC
>TRBV5-1|TRBJ1-1|-|-
CASSADVGEGTEAFF
TGCGCCAGCAGCGCCGACGTTGGCGAGGGGACTGAAGCTTTCTTT
>TRBV2|TRBJ1-5|-|-
CASSKDSPYSNQPQHF
TGTGCCAGCAGTAAGGACAGTCCCTATAGCAATCAGCCCCAGCATTTT
>TRBV4-1|TRBJ2-3|-|TRBD1
CASSPQTGGRDTQYF
TGCGCCAGCAGCCCCCAGACAGGGGGGAGAGATACGCAGTATTTT
>TRBV9|TRBJ2-2|-|TRBD2
CASSPHTGTSDTGELFF
TGTGCCAGCAGCCCGCACACCGGGACTAGCGACACCGGGGAGCTGTTTTTT
>TRBV5-1|TRBJ2-5|-|-
CASSLPEQETQYF
TGCGCCAGCAGCTTGCCCGAACAAGAGACCCAGTACTTC
>TRBV6-2/TRBV6-3|TRBJ1-1|once|-
CASSPLRSVGTEAFF
TGTGCCAGCAGCCCTCTCCGCTCGGTTGGGACTGAAGCTTTCTTT
>TRBV10-2|TRBJ1-1|-|-
CASSAWQGLNTEAFF
TGCGCCAGCAGTGCTTGGCAGGGATTGAACACTGAAGCTTTCTTT
>TRBV24-1|TRBJ1-2|-|TRBD1
CATSESDREGYGYTF
TGTGCCACCAGTGAAAGCGACAGGGAAGGCTATGGCTACACCTTC
>TRBV20-1|TRBJ1-2|-|-
CSASKGGNGYTF
TGCAGTGCTAGTAAGGGGGGAAATGGCTACACCTTC
>TRBV5-4|TRBJ2-2|-|TRBD1
CASSPRTGQNTGELFF
TGTGCCAGCAGCCCAAGGACAGGACAGAACACCGGGGAGCTGTTTTTT
>TRBV4-3|TRBJ2-3|-|-
CASSQGANPIDTQYF
TGCGCCAGCAGCCAAGGGGCAAACCCCATTGATACGCAGTATTTT
>TRBV30|TRBJ2-5|-|-
CAWGPGGSQETQYF
TGTGCCTGGGGGCCGGGGGGCTCCCAAGAGACCCAGTACTTC
>TRBV19|TRBJ1-4|-|TRBD1
CASSGQGEPNEKLFF
TGTGCCAGTAGTGGCCAGGGGGAACCTAATGAAAAACTGTTTTTT
>TRBV2|TRBJ1-2|-|-
CASIAARGDYGYTF
TGTGCCAGCATCGCCGCGAGGGGGGACTATGGCTACACCTTC
>TRBV4-1|TRBJ2-3|-|-
CASSQGAARSSTDTQYF
TGCGCCAGCAGCCAAGGGGCAGCGAGGAGTAGCACAGATACGCAGTATTTT
>TRBV7-3|TRBJ1-2|-|-
CASSLVGNYGYTF
TGTGCCAGCAGCTTGGTAGGGAACTATGGCTACACCTTC
>TRBV30|TRBJ2-1|-|TRBD1
CAWSVKYRGQNEQFF
TGTGCCTGGAGTGTGAAATACAGGGGGCAGAATGAGCAGTTCTTC
>TRBV12-5|TRBJ2-1|-|TRBD1
CASGSRRGQGYYNEQFF
TGTGCTAGTGGATCGCGGAGGGGACAGGGTTACTACAATGAGCAGTTCTTC
>TRBV18|TRBJ1-1|-|-
CASSPFVLGAMNTEAFF
TGTGCCAGCTCACCTTTCGTCCTCGGTGCGATGAACACTGAAGCTTTCTTT
>TRBV19|TRBJ1-2|-|-
CASSRGGSNYGYTF
TGTGCCAGTTCTAGGGGAGGATCTAACTATGGCTACACCTTC
>TRBV29-1|TRBJ1-2|-|-
CSVDNGNYGYTF
TGCAGCGTTGACAACGGAAACTATGGCTACACCTTC
>TRBV7-3|TRBJ2-3|few|TRBD2
CASSLAGGRTDTQYF
TGTGCCAGCAGCTTAGCGGGGGGACGCACAGATACGCAGTATTTT
>TRBV30|TRBJ1-2|-|-
CAWSVGYGYTF
TGTGCCTGGAGTGTAGGATATGGCTACACCTTC
>TRBV19|TRBJ1-1|once|TRBD1
CASSGRTGGKVMNTEAFF
TGTGCCAGTAGTGGTCGGACAGGGGGTAAAGTGATGAACACTGAAGCTTTCTTT
>TRBV6-6|TRBJ2-2|few|-
CASVSPRDTGELFF
TGTGCCAGCGTTAGCCCCAGAGACACCGGGGAGCTGTTTTTT
>TRBV2|TRBJ2-1|-|TRBD2
CASGVAGARSYNEQFF
TGTGCCAGCGGAGTAGCGGGGGCCCGCTCCTACAATGAGCAGTTCTTC
>TRBV19|TRBJ2-2|-|-
CASSIITGAGGELFF
TGTGCCAGTAGTATAATTACCGGGGCCGGCGGGGAGCTGTTTTTT
>TRBV5-1|TRBJ2-1|-|TRBD1
CASSLERTGNKQFF
TGCGCCAGCAGCTTGGAGAGGACAGGGAATAAGCAGTTCTTC
>TRBV5-6|TRBJ1-5|-|TRBD1
CASSFRGRDQPQHF
TGTGCCAGCAGCTTCAGGGGGCGAGATCAGCCCCAGCATTTT
>TRBV24-1|TRBJ1-5|-|TRBD1
CATSDLTGEPNQPQHF
TGTGCCACCAGTGACCTGACAGGGGAACCCAATCAGCCCCAGCATTTT
>TRBV5-5|TRBJ1-2|-|-
CASSLSESYGYTF
TGTGCCAGCAGCTTAAGCGAGTCCTATGGCTACACCTTC
>TRBV6-1|TRBJ2-3|-|TRBD1
CASSEPGQGTDTQYF
TGTGCCAGCAGTGAACCGGGACAGGGTACAGATACGCAGTATTTT
>TRBV6-5|TRBJ1-5|-|TRBD1
CASSPTGRWPQHF
TGTGCCAGCAGCCCGACAGGGCGTTGGCCCCAGCATTTT
>TRBV6-5|TRBJ1-4|-|-
CASSYLATNEKLFF
TGTGCCAGCAGTTATTTAGCAACTAATGAAAAACTGTTTTTT
>TRBV2|TRBJ2-2|few|TRBD1
CASGKDRVDTGELFF
TGTGCCAGCGGGAAGGACAGGGTGGACACCGGGGAGCTGTTTTTT